The clone carrying this T cell receptor beta chain was seen more than once but under ten times. Its antigen is still unknown. The data were obtained in a study of T cell repertoires in cytomegalovirus infection. Turning to the study itself: CMV infection together with matching HLA type was indicated by public TCR beta signatures. Findings and limits, study-wide: HLA-C-restricted CMV-specific TCR beta clonotypes were dominant in the ex vivo response.

TCRdb passed the reads through MiXCR, listing each CDR3 protein once. This repertoire shows about half a million distinct CDR3 sequences, 33% found once; its top ten account for roughly a sixth. This sequence originates from a human donor in good health (CMV status not recorded). Some clones in this sample may be carry-over from other donors' samples. The source was cultured PBMCs, collected from culture after CMV antigen stimulation.

The CDR3 DNA reads as TGTGCCAGCACTAGAGCGATGGGAGATACGCAGTATTTT. Residues: CASTRAMGDTQYF. The chain uses TRBV6-2 or TRBV6-3 and TRBJ2-3; D gene uncertain. This CDR3 comprises 13 residues. V lost 7 bases to trimming and J lost 5 bases, with 13 bases between them. The germline gives CDR1 MNHEY, CDR2 SVGEGT.